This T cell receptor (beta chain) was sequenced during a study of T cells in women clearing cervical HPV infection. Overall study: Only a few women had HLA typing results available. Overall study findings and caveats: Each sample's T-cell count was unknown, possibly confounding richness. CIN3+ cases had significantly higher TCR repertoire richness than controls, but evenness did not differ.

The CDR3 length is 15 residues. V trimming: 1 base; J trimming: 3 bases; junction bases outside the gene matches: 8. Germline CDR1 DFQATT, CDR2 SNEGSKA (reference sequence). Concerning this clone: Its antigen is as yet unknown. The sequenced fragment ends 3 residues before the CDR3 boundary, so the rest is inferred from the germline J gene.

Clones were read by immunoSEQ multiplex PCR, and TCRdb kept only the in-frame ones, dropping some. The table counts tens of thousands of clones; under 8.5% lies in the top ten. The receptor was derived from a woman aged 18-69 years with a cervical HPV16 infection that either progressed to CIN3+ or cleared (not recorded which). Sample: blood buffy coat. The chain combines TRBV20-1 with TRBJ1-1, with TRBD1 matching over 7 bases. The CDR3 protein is CSARVFRQGHTEAFF. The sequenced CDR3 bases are TGCAGTGCTAGAGTTTTCCGACAGGGCCACACTGAA.